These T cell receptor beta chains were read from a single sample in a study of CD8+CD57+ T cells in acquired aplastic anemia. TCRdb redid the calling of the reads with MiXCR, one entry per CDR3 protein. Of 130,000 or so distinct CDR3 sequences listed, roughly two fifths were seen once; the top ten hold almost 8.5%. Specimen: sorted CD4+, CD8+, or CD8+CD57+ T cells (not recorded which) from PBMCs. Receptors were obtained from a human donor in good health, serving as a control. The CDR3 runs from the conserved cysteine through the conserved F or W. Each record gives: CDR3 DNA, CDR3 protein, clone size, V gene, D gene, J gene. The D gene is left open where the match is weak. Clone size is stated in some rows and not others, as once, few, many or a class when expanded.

DNA: TGTGCCAGTAGTATCCAGGGCACATATGGCTACACCTTC
CDR3: CASSIQGTYGYTF
size: few
V: TRBV19
D: .
J: TRBJ1-2

DNA: TGTGCCAGCAGCGCATCGACTAGCGGGATTTCGTTGGAGCAGTACTTC
CDR3: CASSASTSGISLEQYF
size: many
V: TRBV9
D: TRBD2
J: TRBJ2-7

DNA: TGCAGCGTTGAAGGGACTTTTGGCTACACCTTC
CDR3: CSVEGTFGYTF
size: .
V: TRBV29-1
D: .
J: TRBJ1-2

DNA: TGTGCCAGCAGTGAATCGACAGGGGGAAAAGTGCAGTACTTC
CDR3: CASSESTGGKVQYF
size: .
V: TRBV25-1
D: TRBD1
J: TRBJ2-7

DNA: TGTGCCAGTGGGACAGAACAGCTGAGCAATCAGCCCCAGCATTTT
CDR3: CASGTEQLSNQPQHF
size: .
V: TRBV19
D: TRBD1
J: TRBJ1-5

DNA: TGTGCCAGCAGCCAATCTCGGCGGGCCTCGAACACTGAAGCTTTCTTT
CDR3: CASSQSRRASNTEAFF
size: .
V: TRBV16
D: .
J: TRBJ1-1

DNA: TGTGCCAGCAGCTTGGTAGACAGATCCTCTAACTATGGCTACACCTTC
CDR3: CASSLVDRSSNYGYTF
size: many
V: TRBV5-6
D: .
J: TRBJ1-2

DNA: TGTGCCAGCAGCAATCGGGCACAACTAGGTGAAAAACTGTTTTTT
CDR3: CASSNRAQLGEKLFF
size: many
V: TRBV14
D: .
J: TRBJ1-4

DNA: TGCAGCGTTGGAGGAAGCGGGAGCACAGATACGCAGTATTTT
CDR3: CSVGGSGSTDTQYF
size: .
V: TRBV29-1
D: .
J: TRBJ2-3

DNA: TGTGCCAGCAGTGAATACGCCGGAACCTACGAGCAGTACTTC
CDR3: CASSEYAGTYEQYF
size: once
V: TRBV25-1
D: .
J: TRBJ2-7

DNA: TGTGCCAGCTCACCATTTAGTAGCGGGACAGATACGCAGTATTTT
CDR3: CASSPFSSGTDTQYF
size: few
V: TRBV18
D: TRBD2
J: TRBJ2-3

DNA: TGTGCCAGCAGTGCTCTGACTAGCGGGAGAAATGTGGATACGCAGTATTTT
CDR3: CASSALTSGRNVDTQYF
size: many
V: TRBV12-3/TRBV12-4
D: TRBD2
J: TRBJ2-3

DNA: TGTGCCAGTAGGGACAGCCACCTGGGGACTGAAGCTTTCTTT
CDR3: CASRDSHLGTEAFF
size: .
V: TRBV19
D: .
J: TRBJ1-1

DNA: TGTGCCAGCAGTGCGAACTACGAGCAGTACTTC
CDR3: CASSANYEQYF
size: .
V: TRBV2
D: .
J: TRBJ2-7

DNA: TGTGCCATCAGTGAGTCGGGCGGAATGGAGACCCAGTACTTC
CDR3: CAISESGGMETQYF
size: many
V: TRBV10-3
D: .
J: TRBJ2-5

DNA: TGTGCCATCAAGGACAGGGCTTTTAAAGGGGCTGAAGCTTTCTTT
CDR3: CAIKDRAFKGAEAFF
size: many
V: TRBV10-3
D: TRBD1
J: TRBJ1-1

DNA: TGTGCCAGCTCAACCGGGCCGGTTGATAATTCACCCCTCCACTTT
CDR3: CASSTGPVDNSPLHF
size: .
V: TRBV7-3
D: .
J: TRBJ1-6

DNA: TGTGCCAGCAGCCAAACGAATTGGCTCTATGGCTACACCTTC
CDR3: CASSQTNWLYGYTF
size: .
V: TRBV7-2
D: .
J: TRBJ1-2

DNA: TGCAGTGCTCCCGAGGGGTGGGGGGACACTGAAGCTTTCTTT
CDR3: CSAPEGWGDTEAFF
size: many
V: TRBV20-1
D: .
J: TRBJ1-1

DNA: TGTGCCAGCAGCCCCAGGAGTCTTAGCACAGATACGCAGTATTTT
CDR3: CASSPRSLSTDTQYF
size: once
V: TRBV11-2
D: .
J: TRBJ2-3

DNA: TGTGCCAGCAGGGGACAGGGCGAGGGGACCCAGTACTTC
CDR3: CASRGQGEGTQYF
size: many
V: TRBV6-2/TRBV6-3
D: TRBD1
J: TRBJ2-5

DNA: TGTGCCAGCAGTTACTCAACTAGGTATTCCGATACGCAGTATTTT
CDR3: CASSYSTRYSDTQYF
size: many
V: TRBV6-5
D: .
J: TRBJ2-3

DNA: TGTGCCAGTAGAGATAGGGCCTTTGGTACGAACACTGAAGCTTTCTTT
CDR3: CASRDRAFGTNTEAFF
size: many
V: TRBV19
D: .
J: TRBJ1-1

DNA: TGCAGCATTGAGGAGCGTAATGAAAAGCTGTTTTTT
CDR3: CSIEERNEKLFF
size: .
V: TRBV29-1
D: .
J: TRBJ1-4

DNA: TGTGCCACCAGTGATGTGGGGGCCGACACCGGGGAGCTGTTTTTT
CDR3: CATSDVGADTGELFF
size: many
V: TRBV24-1
D: .
J: TRBJ2-2

DNA: TGTGCCAGCAGTGCGAACCCTCCGGGACAGACAGTCTACGAGCAGTACTTC
CDR3: CASSANPPGQTVYEQYF
size: .
V: TRBV25-1
D: TRBD1
J: TRBJ2-7

DNA: TGTGCCAGCAGTGAAGGGGGACAGGGGAACGAAAAACTGTTTTTT
CDR3: CASSEGGQGNEKLFF
size: .
V: TRBV2
D: TRBD1
J: TRBJ1-4

DNA: TGCGCCAGCAGCTGGGGGACAGGGTCCCTGATTGCTAACTATGGCTACACCTTC
CDR3: CASSWGTGSLIANYGYTF
size: many
V: TRBV5-1
D: TRBD1
J: TRBJ1-2

DNA: TGTGCCAGCAGCTTTGCAGGGGGCAACGAGCAGTACTTC
CDR3: CASSFAGGNEQYF
size: many
V: TRBV7-9
D: TRBD1
J: TRBJ2-7

DNA: TGCGCCAGCAGTGAGTCATTACTGAATACAATCGAGCAGTTCTTC
CDR3: CASSESLLNTIEQFF
size: many
V: TRBV10-2
D: .
J: TRBJ2-1

DNA: TGCGCCACCGGCAGAGATTGGGGCGGGACCTACGAGCAGTACTTC
CDR3: CATGRDWGGTYEQYF
size: .
V: TRBV15
D: .
J: TRBJ2-7

DNA: TGTACCTCATCCCGGGTCTTGAGGGGAAACACCATATATTTT
CDR3: CTSSRVLRGNTIYF
size: few
V: TRBV30
D: .
J: TRBJ1-3

DNA: TGTGCCAGCAGCTCAGGGACGGGACAAGTCCAAGAGACCCAGTACTTC
CDR3: CASSSGTGQVQETQYF
size: .
V: TRBV5-5
D: .
J: TRBJ2-5

DNA: TGTGCCAGCAGTCAGGAGGCCGTTACCTACGAGCAGTACTTC
CDR3: CASSQEAVTYEQYF
size: few
V: TRBV2
D: .
J: TRBJ2-7

DNA: TGTGCCAGCAGCGCCCTGCGCGGGGGGACGACAGATACGCAGTATTTT
CDR3: CASSALRGGTTDTQYF
size: .
V: TRBV5-6
D: TRBD2
J: TRBJ2-3

DNA: TGTGCCACCAGTGATCAGGGGAGAGAAGCTTTCTTT
CDR3: CATSDQGREAFF
size: .
V: TRBV24-1
D: .
J: TRBJ1-1

DNA: TGTGCCAGTACCCGACAGGACGGTTCACCCCTCCACTTT
CDR3: CASTRQDGSPLHF
size: few
V: TRBV19
D: .
J: TRBJ1-6

DNA: TGTGCCAGTAGTATAGTCTTAGGGTTGGGAACTAATGAAAAACTGTTTTTT
CDR3: CASSIVLGLGTNEKLFF
size: many
V: TRBV19
D: .
J: TRBJ1-4

DNA: TGTGCCAGCAGTTCCTCGGACAGGGGTTTTCAACAGCCCCAGCATTTT
CDR3: CASSSSDRGFQQPQHF
size: .
V: TRBV6-5
D: TRBD1
J: TRBJ1-5

DNA: TGTGCCAGCAGAGGGCAAGGGCCTTCCCTCGGCACAGATACGCAGTATTTT
CDR3: CASRGQGPSLGTDTQYF
size: many
V: TRBV12-3/TRBV12-4
D: .
J: TRBJ2-3

DNA: TGTGCCAGCAGTGAAGGTTGGAGGGGCGAGCAGTACTTC
CDR3: CASSEGWRGEQYF
size: many
V: TRBV6-1
D: .
J: TRBJ2-7